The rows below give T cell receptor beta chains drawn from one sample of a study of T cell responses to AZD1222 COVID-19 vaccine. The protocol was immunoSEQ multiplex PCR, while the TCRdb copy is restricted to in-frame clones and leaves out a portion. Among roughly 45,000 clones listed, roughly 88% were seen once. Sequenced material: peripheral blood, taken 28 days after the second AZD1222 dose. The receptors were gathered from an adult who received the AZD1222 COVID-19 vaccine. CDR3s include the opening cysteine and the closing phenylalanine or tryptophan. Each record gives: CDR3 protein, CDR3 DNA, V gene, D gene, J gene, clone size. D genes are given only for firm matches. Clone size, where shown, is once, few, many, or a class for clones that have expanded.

cdr3_aa: CASSLRVMFAEAFF; cdr3_nt: TGTGCCAGCAGCTTACGCGTGATGTTTGCCGAAGCTTTCTTT; v_call: TRBV11-2; d_call: -; j_call: TRBJ1-1; clone_size: few
cdr3_aa: CASSQTSGWETQYF; cdr3_nt: TGTGCCAGCAGCCAGACTAGCGGGTGGGAGACCCAGTACTTC; v_call: TRBV7-2; d_call: TRBD2; j_call: TRBJ2-5; clone_size: -
cdr3_aa: CASTRPGISSYEQYF; cdr3_nt: TGTGCCAGCACCCGCCCAGGGATCAGCTCCTACGAGCAGTACTTC; v_call: TRBV28; d_call: -; j_call: TRBJ2-7; clone_size: -
cdr3_aa: CASSLGGGGHSSYEQYF; cdr3_nt: TGCGCCAGCAGCTTGGGGGGAGGGGGACACAGCTCCTACGAGCAGTACTTC; v_call: TRBV5-1; d_call: -; j_call: TRBJ2-7; clone_size: -
cdr3_aa: CASSPRNRGGTEAFF; cdr3_nt: TGTGCCAGCTCACCACGAAACAGGGGAGGCACTGAAGCTTTCTTT; v_call: TRBV18; d_call: TRBD1; j_call: TRBJ1-1; clone_size: -
cdr3_aa: CASSPLSETQYF; cdr3_nt: TGTGCCAGCAGCCCCCTTTCAGAGACCCAGTACTTC; v_call: TRBV7-9; d_call: -; j_call: TRBJ2-5; clone_size: -
cdr3_aa: CASSLGLEAFF; cdr3_nt: TGTGCCAGTAGTCTGGGTCTAGAAGCTTTCTTT; v_call: TRBV19; d_call: -; j_call: TRBJ1-1; clone_size: medium-sized
cdr3_aa: CASSLNSYGYTF; cdr3_nt: TGTGCCAGCAGTTTGAACAGCTATGGCTACACCTTC; v_call: TRBV12-3/TRBV12-4; d_call: -; j_call: TRBJ1-2; clone_size: few
cdr3_aa: CASSRGPSSYEQYF; cdr3_nt: TGTGCCAGCAGCAGGGGCCCCAGCTCCTACGAGCAGTACTTC; v_call: TRBV2; d_call: -; j_call: TRBJ2-7; clone_size: few
cdr3_aa: CASNQLAGGTDTQYF; cdr3_nt: TGTGCCAGCAATCAGCTAGCGGGGGGCACAGATACGCAGTATTTT; v_call: TRBV6-5; d_call: TRBD2; j_call: TRBJ2-3; clone_size: -
cdr3_aa: CASSNDRSRIEQYF; cdr3_nt: TGTGCCAGCAGCAATGACCGATCCAGGATCGAGCAGTACTTC; v_call: TRBV21-1; d_call: -; j_call: TRBJ2-7; clone_size: -
cdr3_aa: CASSGARTVPDNEKLFF; cdr3_nt: TGTGCCAGCAGTGGGGCCAGAACAGTCCCGGATAATGAAAAACTGTTTTTT; v_call: TRBV28; d_call: -; j_call: TRBJ1-4; clone_size: once
cdr3_aa: CASSGTQGLYNGYTF; cdr3_nt: TGTGCCAGCAGTGGAACCCAGGGTCTCTACAATGGCTACACCTTC; v_call: TRBV2; d_call: -; j_call: TRBJ1-2; clone_size: few
cdr3_aa: CASSSLKGATEPQHF; cdr3_nt: TGTGCCAGCAGCTCCCTTAAGGGGGCAACGGAGCCCCAGCATTTT; v_call: TRBV7-9; d_call: TRBD1; j_call: TRBJ1-5; clone_size: -
cdr3_aa: CASSLWQGSEQYF; cdr3_nt: TGTGCCAGCAGTTTGTGGCAGGGGAGCGAGCAGTACTTC; v_call: TRBV27; d_call: -; j_call: TRBJ2-7; clone_size: -